Shown below are 22 T cell receptor beta chains from a single sample sequenced in a study of blood T cell repertoires in COVID-19. TCRdb's copy holds only in-frame clones and misses some; the assay was immunoSEQ multiplex PCR. The sample contains some 150,000 clones, about 91% of which appear only once. The sequenced sample consisted of PBMCs or T cells enriched from blood (not recorded which). The receptors were gathered from a woman between 18 and 29 years old who had recovered from COVID-19.

As DNA, the CDR3 is TGCGCCAGCAGCCAAGTGGCTAGCGGGACCTACGAGCAGTACTTC. This codes for CASSQVASGTYEQYF. V and J are TRBV4-1 and TRBJ2-7, with TRBD2 matching over 9 bases. After removal of 1 base from V and 2 bases from J, the junction contained 3 bases not matched to a gene. The germline V gene encodes CDR1 MGHRA and CDR2 YSYEKL. This CDR3 is 15 amino acids long.

The chain uses TRBV5-4 and TRBJ2-7; the D gene is possibly TRBD2 (7 bases). CDR1 and CDR2 (germline): SGHNT, YYREEE (reference sequence). V lost 2 bases, J lost 2 bases, and 11 bases lay in between. This CDR3 is built from 14 residues. Here the CDR3 reads CASSFRGRAYEQYF. The CDR3 DNA reads TGTGCCAGCAGCTTTAGGGGGAGGGCCTACGAGCAGTACTTC.

The chain carries TRBV27 and TRBJ2-7; 12 bases are shared with TRBD2. Germline loops: CDR1 MNHEY, CDR2 SMNVEV (reference sequence). The CDR3 extends over 15 amino acids. V was clipped by 4 bases and J by 6 bases; unmatched bases: 7. The CDR3 coding sequence is TGTGCCAGCAGTTGGTCTCTAGCGGGAGGGACCGAGCAGTACTTC. Protein: CASSWSLAGGTEQYF.

This chain uses TRBV30 with TRBJ1-4; a weak D match, TRBD1 (5 bases). CDR1 and CDR2 from the germline V gene are GTSNPN and SVGIG (reference sequence). Deletions cut 0 bases from V and 3 bases from J, with 14 bases between. The CDR3 has 16 amino acids. The CDR3 here is CAWSVQSGGANEKLFF. As DNA, the CDR3 is TGTGCCTGGAGTGTACAAAGTGGGGGGGCTAATGAAAAACTGTTTTTT.

V usage is TRBV4-3 and J usage is TRBJ1-2; the D is unclear. CDR3 size: 17 residues. The V and J ends lost 0 bases and 2 bases respectively, with 16 bases between them. Germline CDR1 and CDR2: LGHNA and YSLEER. The CDR3, as DNA: TGCGCCAGCAGCCAAGAGGTCAGGAGGCGACTAAACTATGGCTACACCTTC. As protein: CASSQEVRRRLNYGYTF.

V is TRBV19 and J is TRBJ1-4; possible D gene TRBD1, 6 bases. Per the germline V gene, CDR1 is LNHDA and CDR2 is SQIVND (reference sequence). V lost 7 bases and J 7 bases, leaving 16 bases between the germline ends. The CDR3 loop spans 14 amino acids. CDR3 in amino acids: CASTIGGQSEKLFF. As DNA, the CDR3 is TGTGCCAGTACCATCGGGGGGCAAAGTGAAAAACTGTTTTTT. Variable domain in full (rest from reference TRBV19 and TRBJ1-4): DGGITQSPKYLFRKEGQNVTLSCEQNLNHDAMYWYRQDPGQGLRLIYYSQIVNDFQKGDIAEGYSVSREKKESFPLTVTSAQKNPTAFYLCASTIGGQSEKLFFGSGTQLSVL.

As regards this clone: The sample has other DNA sequences that encode this CDR3 too. The gene calls are TRBV29-1 and TRBJ2-7; D unclear. The CDR3 is made up of 11 amino acids. The V end was cut by 6 bases, the J end by 3 bases, with 9 bases between. Germline lookup yields CDR1 SQVTM and CDR2 ANQGSEA. This CDR3 reads CSVERGYEQYF. CDR3 nucleotides: TGCAGCGTCGAGAGAGGCTACGAGCAGTACTTC.

The chain carries TRBV5-1 and TRBJ2-5, with 9 positions matching TRBD1. V lost 4 bases, J lost 5 bases, and 9 bases stayed unmatched. The CDR3 spans 15 residues. Germline CDR1 and CDR2: SGHRS and YFSETQ. The CDR3 bases are TGCGCCAGCAGCCAAAACAGGGGGCAGCGGGAGACCCAGTACTTC. Translation: CASSQNRGQRETQYF.

J is TRBJ2-1 and V is TRBV5-1; a weak D match, TRBD2 (6 bases). The CDR3 spans 14 residues. Germline-derived CDR1 and CDR2 are SGHRS and YFSETQ. V lost 6 bases and J lost 7, with 17 bases in between. For the CDR3, the DNA is TGCGCCAGCAACAATGGGGGAGGAGTGAATGAGCAGTTCTTC. Protein sequence: CASNNGGGVNEQFF.

This chain uses TRBV7-8 with TRBJ2-1; D may be TRBD1 (6 bases). Trimming shortened V by 3 bases and J by 4 bases, and 13 bases separated the two germline ends. Germline CDR1 is SGHVS and CDR2 is FQNEAQ. This CDR3 comprises 15 residues. CDR3 amino acids: CASSLNRQAYNEQFF. CDR3 bases: TGTGCCAGCAGCTTGAATAGACAGGCGTACAATGAGCAGTTCTTC.

This clone has only a few counts. This chain links TRBV4-2 with TRBJ1-5, with D possibly being TRBD1 (6 bases). V was cut by 0 bases and J by 0 bases, with 9 bases left in between. This CDR3 is built from 16 residues. Germline CDR1 and CDR2: LGHNA and YNFKEQ. The CDR3 is CASSQDSGDSNQPQHF. In DNA, the CDR3 is TGTGCCAGCAGCCAAGATTCAGGGGATAGCAATCAGCCCCAGCATTTT.

The V gene is TRBV18, the J gene TRBJ1-5; D not certain. Trimming stripped 6 bases from V and 6 bases from J, with 24 bases between. The CDR3 is 17 residues long. The germline CDR1 and CDR2 sequences are KGHSH and LQKENI. The CDR3 region is CASSLRRLGEGSQPQHF. CDR3 nucleotide sequence: TGTGCCAGCTCCCTACGTCGGCTCGGGGAAGGAAGTCAGCCCCAGCATTTT.

The V call is TRBV4-3, the J call TRBJ1-1; D is perhaps TRBD1 (6 bases). Trimming cost V 4 bases and J 8 bases, with 14 bases left between them. Germline CDR1 reads LGHNA; CDR2 reads YSLEER. The CDR3 runs to 13 residues. The CDR3 reads CASSLIQGSEAFF. CDR3 in DNA: TGCGCCAGCAGCCTCATACAGGGCTCGGAAGCTTTCTTT.

The chain joins TRBV29-1 to TRBJ1-1; 8 bases are shared with TRBD1. The V gene end was trimmed by 3 bases and the J gene end by 0 bases; junction bases not matched to a gene: 6. This CDR3 comprises 15 residues. From germline, CDR1 is SQVTM and CDR2 ANQGSEA. CDR3 sequence reads: CSVDKGQGMNTEAFF. Written as DNA, the CDR3 is TGCAGCGTTGATAAAGGACAGGGCATGAACACTGAAGCTTTCTTT.

This chain uses TRBV4-2 with TRBJ2-7; TRBD1 aligns across 7 bases. The J segment lost 2 bases and the V segment lost 1 base, leaving 8 bases of the junction unmatched. The CDR3 sequence is 16 residues long. Germline CDR1 LGHNA, CDR2 YNFKEQ. Here the CDR3 DNA reads TGTGCCAGCAGCCAAGGTACCCCCGGGACAGCCTACGAGCAGTACTTC. Protein sequence: CASSQGTPGTAYEQYF.

In nucleotides, the CDR3 is TGTGCCAGCAGCCCGCGGGTCCGGGGGGATACGCAGTATTTT. It specifies CASSPRVRGDTQYF. V and J are TRBV3-1 (or the pseudogene TRBV3-2) and TRBJ2-3, with D perhaps matching TRBD2 (6 bases). This CDR3 region has 14 residues. CDR1 and CDR2 (germline): LGHDT, YNNKEL (reference sequence). V lost 4 bases and J lost 6, with 14 bases in between.

This chain connects TRBV12-3 or TRBV12-4 to TRBJ2-7, with 7 positions matching TRBD2. The V and J ends lost 3 bases and 6 bases, in that order; junction bases with no gene match: 5. CDR3 length: 13 amino acids. The chain's CDR3 is CASSFEGRGEQYF. The CDR3 nucleotides are TGTGCCAGCAGTTTTGAAGGGAGGGGCGAGCAGTACTTC.

This clone was seen only once. This chain uses TRBV12-3 or TRBV12-4 with TRBJ1-5; possibly TRBD1 for D (6 bases). The CDR3 is 13 residues long. The V end was cut by 5 bases, the J end by 9 bases, with 14 bases between. CDR3 in amino acids: CASSPRGGAPQHF. The CDR3 region has the DNA TGTGCCAGCAGTCCAAGGGGGGGCGCGCCCCAGCATTTT.

J is TRBJ2-1 and V is TRBV3-1 (or the pseudogene TRBV3-2), with D uncertain. CDR3 size: 13 residues. The germline CDR1 and CDR2 sequences are LGHDT and YNNKEL (reference sequence). V was clipped by 1 base and J by 3 bases, with 4 bases between them. This chain's CDR3 is CASSQALYNEQFF. The CDR3 DNA is TGTGCCAGCAGCCAAGCCCTCTACAATGAGCAGTTCTTC.

The V and J genes are TRBV7-6 and TRBJ2-7, with a tentative D call TRBD2 (6 bases). The CDR3 covers 13 residues. Germline CDR1 is SGHVS and CDR2 is FNYEAQ. Trimming stripped 5 bases from V and 2 bases from J, with 10 bases between. This chain's CDR3 is CASSPPGAYEQYF. The DNA for the CDR3 is TGTGCCAGCAGCCCGCCGGGGGCCTACGAGCAGTACTTC.

This clone was seen once. The CDR3 sequence: CAWSRGTSGYYEQYF. The CDR3 nucleotides are TGTGCCTGGAGTCGGGGGACTAGCGGGTACTACGAGCAGTACTTC. The chain is built from TRBV30 and TRBJ2-7, with 12 bases matching TRBD2. The length of the CDR3 is 15 residues. The J segment lost 3 bases and the V segment lost 2 bases, leaving 5 bases of the junction unmatched. CDR1 and CDR2 from the germline V gene are GTSNPN and SVGIG (reference sequence).

The gene calls are TRBV28 and TRBJ2-7, with a tentative D call TRBD2 (6 bases). Germline V gives CDR1 MDHEN, CDR2 SYDVKM. CDR3 size: 14 residues. V lost 5 bases and J 0 bases, leaving 11 bases between the germline ends. CDR3 coding DNA: TGTGCCAGCAGTAACGGGGGAAGCTCCTACGAGCAGTACTTC. It is translated as CASSNGGSSYEQYF. The full variable domain, its missing parts supplied by reference TRBV28 and TRBJ2-7, is DVKVTQSSRYLVKRTGEKVFLECVQDMDHENMFWYRQDPGLGLRLIYFSYDVKMKEKGDIPEGYSVSREKKERFSLILESASTNQTSMYLCASSNGGSSYEQYFGPGTRLTVT.